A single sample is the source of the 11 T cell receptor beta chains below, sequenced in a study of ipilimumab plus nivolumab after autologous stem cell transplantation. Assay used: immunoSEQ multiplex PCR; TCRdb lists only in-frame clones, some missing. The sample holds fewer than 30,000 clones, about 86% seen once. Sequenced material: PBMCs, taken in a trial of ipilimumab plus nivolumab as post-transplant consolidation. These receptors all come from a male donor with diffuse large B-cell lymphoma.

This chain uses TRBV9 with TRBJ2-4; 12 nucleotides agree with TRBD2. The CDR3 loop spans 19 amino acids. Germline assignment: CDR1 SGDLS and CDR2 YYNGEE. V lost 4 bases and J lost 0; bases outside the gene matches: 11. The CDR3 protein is CASSLGASGGALAKNIQYF. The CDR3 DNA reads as TGTGCCAGCAGCCTAGGTGCTAGCGGGGGGGCCTTAGCCAAAAACATTCAGTACTTC.

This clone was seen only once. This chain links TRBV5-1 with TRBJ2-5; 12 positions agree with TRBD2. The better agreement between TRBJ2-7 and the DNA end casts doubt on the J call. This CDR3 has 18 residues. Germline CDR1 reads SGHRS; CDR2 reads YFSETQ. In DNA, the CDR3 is TGCGCCAGCAGCTTGGCGGCTAGCGGGGGGGCAGGATCCTACGAGCAGTACTTC. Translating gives CASSLAASGGAGSYEQYF.

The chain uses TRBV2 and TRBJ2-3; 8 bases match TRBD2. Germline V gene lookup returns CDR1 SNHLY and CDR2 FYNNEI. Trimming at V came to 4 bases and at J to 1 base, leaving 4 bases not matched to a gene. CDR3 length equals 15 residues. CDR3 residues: CASSGWRGGTDTQYF. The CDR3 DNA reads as TGTGCCAGCAGTGGGTGGCGGGGGGGCACAGATACGCAGTATTTT.

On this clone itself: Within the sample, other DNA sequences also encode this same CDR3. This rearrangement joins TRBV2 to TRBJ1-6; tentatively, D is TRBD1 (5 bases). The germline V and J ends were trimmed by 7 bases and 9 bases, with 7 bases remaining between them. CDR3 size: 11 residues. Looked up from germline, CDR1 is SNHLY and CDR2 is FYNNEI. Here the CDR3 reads CASNRGSPLHF. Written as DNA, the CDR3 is TGTGCCAGCAATAGGGGTTCACCCCTCCACTTT.

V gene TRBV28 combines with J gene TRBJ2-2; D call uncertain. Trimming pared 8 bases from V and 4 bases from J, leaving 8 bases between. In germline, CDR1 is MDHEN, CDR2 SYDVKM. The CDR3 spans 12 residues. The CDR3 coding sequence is TGTGCCAGCTCCACCCCCACCGGGGAGCTGTTTTTT. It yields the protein CASSTPTGELFF.

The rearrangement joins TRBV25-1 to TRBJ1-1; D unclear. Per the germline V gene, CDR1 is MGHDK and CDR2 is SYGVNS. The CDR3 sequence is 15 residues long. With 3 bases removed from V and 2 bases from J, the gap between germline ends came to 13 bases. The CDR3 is CASSDSRRPNTEAFF. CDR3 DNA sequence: TGTGCCAGCAGTGATAGTAGGCGGCCAAACACTGAAGCTTTCTTT.

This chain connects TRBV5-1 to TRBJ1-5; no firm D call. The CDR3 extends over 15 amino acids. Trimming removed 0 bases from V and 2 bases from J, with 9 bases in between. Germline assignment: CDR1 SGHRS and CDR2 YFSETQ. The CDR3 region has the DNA TGCGCCAGCAGCTTGGGTACAGAGCGCAATCAGCCCCAGCATTTT. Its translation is CASSLGTERNQPQHF.

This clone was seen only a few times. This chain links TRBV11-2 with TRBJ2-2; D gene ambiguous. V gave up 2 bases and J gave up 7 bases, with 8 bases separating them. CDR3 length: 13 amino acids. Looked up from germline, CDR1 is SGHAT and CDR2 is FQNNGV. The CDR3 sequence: CASSLQQIGELFF. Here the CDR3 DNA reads TGTGCCAGCAGCTTACAACAGATCGGGGAGCTGTTTTTT.

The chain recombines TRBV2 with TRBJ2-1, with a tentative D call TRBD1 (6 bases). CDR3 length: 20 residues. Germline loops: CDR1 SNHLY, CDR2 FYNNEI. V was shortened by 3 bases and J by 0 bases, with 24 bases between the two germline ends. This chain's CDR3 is CASSEPRWQGTGSSYNEQFF. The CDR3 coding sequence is TGTGCCAGCAGTGAGCCCCGCTGGCAGGGGACGGGGAGCTCCTACAATGAGCAGTTCTTC. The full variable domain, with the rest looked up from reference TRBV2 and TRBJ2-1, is EPEVTQTPSHQVTQMGQEVILRCVPISNHLYFYWYRQILGQKVEFLVSFYNNEISEKSEIFDDQFSVERPDGSNFTLKIRSTKLEDSAMYFCASSEPRWQGTGSSYNEQFFGPGTRLTVL.

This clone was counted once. The DNA of the CDR3 is TGTGCCAGCAGTGTGTACCCTGGAAACACCATATATTTT. This encodes CASSVYPGNTIYF. The V and J genes are TRBV2 and TRBJ1-3, with unresolved D. V was shortened by 4 bases and J by 2 bases, with 6 bases between the two germline ends. Germline V gene lookup returns CDR1 SNHLY and CDR2 FYNNEI. The CDR3 is made up of 13 amino acids.

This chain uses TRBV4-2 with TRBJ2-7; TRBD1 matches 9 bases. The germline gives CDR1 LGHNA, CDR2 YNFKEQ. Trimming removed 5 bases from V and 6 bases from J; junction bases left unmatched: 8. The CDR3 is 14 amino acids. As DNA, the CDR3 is TGTGCCAGCAGCTCGGGACAGGGTAGCGGCGAGCAGTACTTC. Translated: CASSSGQGSGEQYF.